These 20 T cell receptor beta chains were sequenced from one sample in a study of blood T cell repertoires in COVID-19. Assay used: immunoSEQ multiplex PCR; TCRdb lists only in-frame clones, some missing. The sample consists of about 130,000 clones, about 92% of them appearing once. Sequences were obtained from peripheral blood. The receptor source for this set is a man aged 50 to 59 with active COVID-19.

The J gene is TRBJ2-7, the V gene TRBV2; 8 bases match TRBD2. V shed 7 bases and J 2 bases; nucleotides not matched to a gene: 4. CDR1 and CDR2 (germline): SNHLY, FYNNEI. The CDR3 contains 13 residues. In DNA, the CDR3 is TGTGCCAGCACCAAGACTAGCGCCTACGAGCAGTACGTC. Amino acids: CASTKTSAYEQYV.

The J gene is TRBJ2-2, the V gene TRBV6-5; perhaps TRBD2 as D (5 bases). Per germline, CDR1 MNHEY and CDR2 SVGAGI. Trimming pared 6 bases from V and 1 base from J, leaving 12 bases between. This CDR3 spans 15 amino acids. This chain's CDR3 is CASRLEGVNTGELFF. The CDR3 coding sequence is TGTGCCAGCAGATTAGAGGGCGTGAACACCGGGGAGCTGTTTTTT.

The chain employs TRBV3-1 (or the pseudogene TRBV3-2) and TRBJ1-6; 10 bases match TRBD1. The CDR3 spans 16 residues. Germline-derived CDR1 and CDR2 are LGHDT and YNNKEL (reference sequence). The ends lost 4 bases at V and 5 bases at J; junction bases unmatched: 5. CDR3: CASSPRDRGNNSPLHF. In DNA form, the CDR3 reads TGTGCCAGCAGCCCGCGGGACAGGGGTAATAATTCACCCCTCCACTTT.

The chain employs TRBV7-3 and TRBJ2-2, with 10 bases lining up with TRBD2. The length of the CDR3 is 16 residues. Trimming took 4 bases from V and 7 from J; bases not matched to a gene: 9. The germline CDR1 and CDR2 sequences are SGHTA and FQGTGA. CDR3 sequence (DNA): TGTGCCAGCAGCTCACTAGCGGGGAAAGAGAACGGGGAGCTGTTTTTT. Residues: CASSSLAGKENGELFF.

The count of this clone is one. This sequence joins TRBV29-1 and TRBJ2-1; D may be TRBD1 (6 bases). CDR1 is SQVTM and CDR2 is ANQGSEA in the germline V gene. The CDR3 is 13 amino acids. V dropped 6 bases and J dropped 4 bases, with 13 bases sitting between them. CDR3 residues: CSVTGTSYNEQFF. As DNA, the CDR3 is TGCAGCGTGACCGGGACAAGTTACAATGAGCAGTTCTTC.

The V call is TRBV5-6, the J call TRBJ1-1; 8 bases match TRBD1. CDR1 and CDR2 from the germline V gene are SGHDT and YYEEEE. The CDR3 contains 16 residues. Trimming at V came to 0 bases and at J to 6 bases, leaving 10 bases not matched to a gene. The CDR3 bases are TGTGCCAGCAGCTTGGCCCCAGGGGGCGTGGGCCCTGAAGCTTTCTTT. It yields the protein CASSLAPGGVGPEAFF.

The chain combines TRBV7-9 with TRBJ2-5, with 10 positions matching TRBD2. The germline V gene encodes CDR1 SEHNR and CDR2 FQNEAQ (reference sequence). V dropped 4 bases and J dropped 2; count of bases not matched to a gene: 13. The CDR3 spans 18 residues. The CDR3 region has the DNA TGTGCCAGCAGCTATAGCGGGAGGTTGGTGGAGGGGCAAGAGACCCAGTACTTC. Translated: CASSYSGRLVEGQETQYF.

The chain links TRBV3-1 (or the pseudogene TRBV3-2) to TRBJ2-2; weak D call: TRBD2 (7 bases). The V gene lost 8 bases and the J gene lost 4 bases, with 20 bases spanning the gap. CDR1 is LGHDT and CDR2 is YNNKEL in the germline V gene (reference sequence). CDR3 size: 16 residues. CDR3 nucleotide sequence: TGTGCCAGCGCCCTCCGGACCGGGGGGCTCACCGGGGAGCTGTTTTTT. Its translation: CASALRTGGLTGELFF.

This chain connects TRBV9 to TRBJ2-7; D not certain. V gave up 2 bases and J gave up 4 bases, with 4 bases separating them. Germline CDR1 and CDR2: SGDLS and YYNGEE. The CDR3 is made up of 11 amino acids. Here the CDR3 reads CASSVMYEQYV. The CDR3 DNA reads as TGTGCCAGCAGCGTCATGTACGAGCAGTACGTC.

As concerns this clone: Other nucleotide sequences in the sample specify the same CDR3. The CDR3 nucleotides are TGCGCCAGCAGCTTCGGACAGGGCGGTGAAAAACTGTTTTTT. It translates to CASSFGQGGEKLFF. This chain joins TRBV5-1 and TRBJ1-4, with 8 bases fitting TRBD1. CDR3 length: 14 amino acids. The ends lost 2 bases at V and 7 bases at J; junction bases unmatched: 4. The V gene's germline CDR1 is SGHRS and CDR2 YFSETQ.

The chain uses TRBV2 and TRBJ1-1; D gene unclear. The germline V gene has CDR1 SNHLY and CDR2 FYNNEI. The V gene lost 2 bases and the J gene lost 4 bases, with 8 bases spanning the gap. The CDR3 has 13 amino acids. This CDR3 is CASSEREVTEAFF. For the CDR3, the DNA is TGTGCCAGCAGTGAACGAGAGGTCACTGAAGCTTTCTTT.

This clone occurred a few times. This sequence joins TRBV28 and TRBJ1-1; D is unclear. The CDR3 has 13 residues. Germline CDR1 and CDR2: MDHEN and SYDVKM. V was clipped by 2 bases and J by 1 base, with 5 bases between them. The chain's CDR3 is CASSLIGNTEAFF. The CDR3 DNA reads TGTGCCAGCAGTTTAATCGGGAACACTGAAGCTTTCTTT.

V usage is TRBV6-5 and J usage is TRBJ1-2; TRBD1 matches 11 bases. Germline loops: CDR1 MNHEY, CDR2 SVGAGI. The CDR3 loop spans 16 amino acids. With V trimmed by 3 bases and J by 8 bases, 11 bases remained unmatched. CDR3 coding DNA: TGTGCCAGCAGTTATTGGGGGGACAGGGGGGTGAACGGCTACACCTTC. It yields the protein CASSYWGDRGVNGYTF.

This chain joins TRBV7-9 and TRBJ2-5; the match to TRBD2 covers 8 bases. V gave up 5 bases and J gave up 5 bases; unmatched junction bases: 10. The CDR3 extends over 15 amino acids. The V gene's germline CDR1 is SEHNR and CDR2 FQNEAQ (reference sequence). This CDR3 is CASSVGTRGGETQYF. CDR3 in DNA: TGTGCCAGCAGCGTGGGGACTAGGGGCGGTGAGACCCAGTACTTC.

Comments on this clone: The same CDR3 can be traced to other DNA sequences in this sample. This rearrangement joins TRBV5-1 to TRBJ2-3; 9 nucleotides agree with TRBD2. Germline values: CDR1 SGHRS, CDR2 YFSETQ. CDR3 length: 16 residues. Germline trimming cut 4 bases from V and 4 bases from J; bases unmatched to any gene: 10. The CDR3 bases are TGCGCCAGCAGCCCCGCTGGCGGGAGGGCCGCAGATACGCAGTATTTT. Amino acid sequence: CASSPAGGRAADTQYF.

This clone has only one observation. The chain combines TRBV3-1 (or the pseudogene TRBV3-2) with TRBJ2-1; TRBD1 aligns across 9 bases. CDR3 length: 15 residues. Losses at the gene ends were 4 bases for V and 3 bases for J; bases not matched to a gene: 4. CDR1 and CDR2 (germline): LGHDT, YNNKEL (reference sequence). CDR3 nucleotide sequence: TGTGCCAGCAGCCCGGGACAGGGAGGCTACAATGAGCAGTTCTTC. It specifies CASSPGQGGYNEQFF.

The chain employs TRBV11-2 and TRBJ1-3, with D perhaps matching TRBD1 (5 bases). V lost 5 bases to trimming and J lost 2 bases, with 10 bases between them. From germline, CDR1 is SGHAT and CDR2 FQNNGV. CDR3 size: 14 residues. For the CDR3, the DNA is TGTGCCAGCAGCCCCGCAGGGACTGGAAACACCATATATTTT. Translated, it gives CASSPAGTGNTIYF.

The chain is built from TRBV29-1 and TRBJ1-2; TRBD1 matches 10 bases. V trimming: 2 bases; J trimming: 7 bases; junction bases outside the gene matches: 7. Germline assignment: CDR1 SQVTM and CDR2 ANQGSEA. CDR3 length equals 14 residues. The CDR3 DNA sequence: TGCAGCGTTGAATGGGACAGGGGAAATGGTGGCTACACCTTC. This gives the protein CSVEWDRGNGGYTF.

This chain connects TRBV5-6 to TRBJ2-7; TRBD1 agrees at 7 bases. CDR3 length: 16 amino acids. Germline CDR1 SGHDT, CDR2 YYEEEE. Losses at the gene ends were 1 base for V and 0 bases for J; bases not matched to a gene: 7. The CDR3 DNA follows: TGTGCCAGCAGCTTGTCGGACAGGCCAATCTCCTACGAGCAGTACGTC. Translation gives CASSLSDRPISYEQYV.

The rearrangement uses TRBV20-1 and TRBJ1-1, with a weak D call TRBD1 (6 bases). The CDR3 contains 11 residues. V gave up 4 bases and J gave up 7 bases, with 10 bases separating them. Germline lookup yields CDR1 DFQATT and CDR2 SNEGSKA (reference sequence). In DNA form, the CDR3 reads TGCAGTGCTACGGGGGGCCTTGAAGCTTTCTTT. This encodes CSATGGLEAFF.